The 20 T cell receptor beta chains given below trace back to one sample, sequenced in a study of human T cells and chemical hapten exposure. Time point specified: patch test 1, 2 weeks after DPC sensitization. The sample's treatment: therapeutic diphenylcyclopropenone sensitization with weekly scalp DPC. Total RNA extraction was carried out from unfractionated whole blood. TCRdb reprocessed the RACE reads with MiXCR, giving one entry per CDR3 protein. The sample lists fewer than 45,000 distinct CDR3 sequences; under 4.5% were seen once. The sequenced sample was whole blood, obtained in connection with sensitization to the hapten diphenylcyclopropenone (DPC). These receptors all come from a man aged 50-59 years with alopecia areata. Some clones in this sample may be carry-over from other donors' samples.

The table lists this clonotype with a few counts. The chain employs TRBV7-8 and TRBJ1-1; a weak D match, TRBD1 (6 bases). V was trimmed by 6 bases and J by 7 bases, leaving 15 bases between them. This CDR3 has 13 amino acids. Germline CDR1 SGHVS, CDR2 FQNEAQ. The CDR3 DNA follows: TGTGCCAGCAGACTGTACAGGGATAGTGAAGCTTTCTTT. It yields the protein CASRLYRDSEAFF.

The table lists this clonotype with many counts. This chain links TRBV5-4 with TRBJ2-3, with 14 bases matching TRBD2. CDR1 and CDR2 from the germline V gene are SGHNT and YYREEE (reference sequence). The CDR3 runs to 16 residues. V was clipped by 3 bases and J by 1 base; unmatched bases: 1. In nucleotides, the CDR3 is TGTGCCAGCAGCTGGGGACTAGCGGGAGGCACAGATACGCAGTATTTT. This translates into CASSWGLAGGTDTQYF.

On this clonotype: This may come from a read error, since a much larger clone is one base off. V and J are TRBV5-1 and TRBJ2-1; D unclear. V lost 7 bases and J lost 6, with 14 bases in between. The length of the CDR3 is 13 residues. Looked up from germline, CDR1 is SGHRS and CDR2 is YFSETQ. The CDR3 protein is CASGSALGNEQFF. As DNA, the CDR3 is TGCGCCAGCGGCTCCGCACTTGGCAATGAGCAGTTCTTC.

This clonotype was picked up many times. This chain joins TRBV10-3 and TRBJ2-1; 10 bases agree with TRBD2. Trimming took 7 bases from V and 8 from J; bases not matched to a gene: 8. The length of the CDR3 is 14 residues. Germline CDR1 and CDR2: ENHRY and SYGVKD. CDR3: CAITEREGPYEQFF. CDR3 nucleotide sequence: TGTGCCATCACCGAGCGGGAGGGCCCGTATGAGCAGTTCTTC.

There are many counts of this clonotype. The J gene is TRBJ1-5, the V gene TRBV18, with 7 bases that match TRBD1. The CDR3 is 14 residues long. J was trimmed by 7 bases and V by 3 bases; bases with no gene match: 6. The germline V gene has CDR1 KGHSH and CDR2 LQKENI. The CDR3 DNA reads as TGTGCCAGCTCACCTACAGGGGCCGGGCAGCCCCAGCATTTT. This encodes CASSPTGAGQPQHF. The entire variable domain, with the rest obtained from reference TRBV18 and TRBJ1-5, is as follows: NAGVMQNPRHLVRRRGQEARLRCSPMKGHSHVYWYRQLPEEGLKFMVYLQKENIIDESGMPKERFSAEFPKEGPSILRIQQVVRGDSAAYFCASSPTGAGQPQHFGDGTRLSIL.

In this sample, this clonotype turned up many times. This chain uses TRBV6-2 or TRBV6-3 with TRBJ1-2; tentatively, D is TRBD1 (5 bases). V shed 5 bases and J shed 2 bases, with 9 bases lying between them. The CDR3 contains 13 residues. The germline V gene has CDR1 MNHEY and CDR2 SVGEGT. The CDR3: CASSGRDNYGYTF. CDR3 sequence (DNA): TGTGCCAGCAGTGGCCGGGACAACTATGGCTACACCTTC.

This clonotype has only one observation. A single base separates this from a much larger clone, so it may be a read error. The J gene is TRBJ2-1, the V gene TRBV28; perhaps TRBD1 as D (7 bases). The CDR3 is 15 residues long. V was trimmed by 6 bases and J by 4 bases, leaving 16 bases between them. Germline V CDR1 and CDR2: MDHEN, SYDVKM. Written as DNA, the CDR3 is TGTGCCAGCAGACCAGGGGGGACAGATTACAATGAGCAGTTCTTC. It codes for CASRPGGTDYNEQFF. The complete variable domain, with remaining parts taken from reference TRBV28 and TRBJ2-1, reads DVKVTQSSRYLVKRTGEKVFLECVQDMDHENMFWYRQDPGLGLRLIYFSYDVKMKEKGDIPEGYSVSREKKERFSLILESASTNQTSMYLCASRPGGTDYNEQFFGPGTRLTVL.

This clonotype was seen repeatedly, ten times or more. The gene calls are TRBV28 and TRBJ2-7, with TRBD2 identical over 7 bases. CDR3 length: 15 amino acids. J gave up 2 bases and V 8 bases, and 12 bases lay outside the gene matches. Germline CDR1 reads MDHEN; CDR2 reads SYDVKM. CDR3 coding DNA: TGTGCCAGCGGCCCGGGAGGTGGGAGGGCCTACGAGCAGTACTTC. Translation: CASGPGGGRAYEQYF.

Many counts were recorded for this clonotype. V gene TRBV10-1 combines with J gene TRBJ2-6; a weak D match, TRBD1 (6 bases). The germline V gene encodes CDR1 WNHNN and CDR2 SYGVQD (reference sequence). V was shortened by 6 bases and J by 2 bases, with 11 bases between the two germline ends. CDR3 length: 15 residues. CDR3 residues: CASSEQGAGANVLTF. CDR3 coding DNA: TGCGCCAGCAGCGAACAGGGTGCTGGGGCCAACGTCCTGACTTTC.

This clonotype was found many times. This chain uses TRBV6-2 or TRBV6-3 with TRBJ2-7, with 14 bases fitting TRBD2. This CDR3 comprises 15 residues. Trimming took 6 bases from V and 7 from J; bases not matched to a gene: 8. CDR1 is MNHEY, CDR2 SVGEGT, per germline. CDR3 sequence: CASSSGLAGAGEQYF. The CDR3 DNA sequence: TGTGCCAGCAGCTCGGGACTAGCGGGAGCGGGGGAGCAGTACTTC.

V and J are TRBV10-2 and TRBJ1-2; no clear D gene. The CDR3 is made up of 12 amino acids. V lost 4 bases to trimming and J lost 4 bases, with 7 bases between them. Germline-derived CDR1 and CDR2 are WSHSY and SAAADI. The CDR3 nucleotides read TGCGCCAGCAGTGCGGCAGCCTATGGCTACACCTTC. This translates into CASSAAAYGYTF.

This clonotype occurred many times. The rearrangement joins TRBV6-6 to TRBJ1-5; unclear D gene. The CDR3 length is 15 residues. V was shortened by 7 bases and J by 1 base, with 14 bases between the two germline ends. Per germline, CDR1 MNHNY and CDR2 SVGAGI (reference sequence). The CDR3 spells CASTLDGRSNQPQHF. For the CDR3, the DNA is TGTGCCAGCACCCTGGACGGCAGGAGCAATCAGCCCCAGCATTTT.

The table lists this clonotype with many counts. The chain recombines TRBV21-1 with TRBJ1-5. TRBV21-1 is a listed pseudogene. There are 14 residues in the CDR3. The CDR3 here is CASIEDGLDQPQHF. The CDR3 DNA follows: TGTGCCAGCATCGAGGACGGTCTCGATCAGCCCCAGCATTTT.

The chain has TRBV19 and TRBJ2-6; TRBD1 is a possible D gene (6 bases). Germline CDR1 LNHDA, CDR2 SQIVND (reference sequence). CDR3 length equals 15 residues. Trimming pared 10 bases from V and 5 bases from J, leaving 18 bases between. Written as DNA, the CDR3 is TGTGCCACAACTCCAGGGGCGGCCCGGGCCAACGTCCTGACTTTC. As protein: CATTPGAARANVLTF.

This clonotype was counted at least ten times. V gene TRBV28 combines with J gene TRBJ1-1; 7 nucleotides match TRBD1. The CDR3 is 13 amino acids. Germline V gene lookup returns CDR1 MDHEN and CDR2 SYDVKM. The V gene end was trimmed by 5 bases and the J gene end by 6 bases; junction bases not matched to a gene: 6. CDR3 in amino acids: CASSKSRGSEAFF. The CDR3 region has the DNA TGTGCCAGCAGTAAGTCCAGGGGGTCTGAAGCTTTCTTT.

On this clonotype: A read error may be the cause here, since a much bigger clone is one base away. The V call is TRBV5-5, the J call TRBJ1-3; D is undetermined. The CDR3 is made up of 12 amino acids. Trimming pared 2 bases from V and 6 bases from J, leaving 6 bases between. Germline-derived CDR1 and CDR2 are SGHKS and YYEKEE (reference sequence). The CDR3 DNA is TGTGCCAGCAGCTTACGGAAAAACACCATATATTTT. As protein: CASSLRKNTIYF.

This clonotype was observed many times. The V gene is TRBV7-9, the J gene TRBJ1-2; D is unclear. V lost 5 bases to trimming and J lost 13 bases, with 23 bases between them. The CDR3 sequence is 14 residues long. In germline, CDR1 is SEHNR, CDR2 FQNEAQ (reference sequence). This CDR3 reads CASSPVLGSPSVTF. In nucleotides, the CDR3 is TGTGCCAGCAGCCCAGTCTTGGGCAGTCCTTCCGTCACCTTC.

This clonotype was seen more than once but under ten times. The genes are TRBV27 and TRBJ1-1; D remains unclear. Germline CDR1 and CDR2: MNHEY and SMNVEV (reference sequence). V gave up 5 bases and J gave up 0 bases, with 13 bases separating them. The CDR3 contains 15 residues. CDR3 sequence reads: CASSRSISMNTEAFF. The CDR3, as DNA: TGTGCCAGCAGTCGAAGTATTAGCATGAACACTGAAGCTTTCTTT.

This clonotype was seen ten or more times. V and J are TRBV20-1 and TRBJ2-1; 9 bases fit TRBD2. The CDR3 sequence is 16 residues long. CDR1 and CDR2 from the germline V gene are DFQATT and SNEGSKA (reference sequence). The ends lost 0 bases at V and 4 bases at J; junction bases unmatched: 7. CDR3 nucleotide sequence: TGCAGTGCTAGAGATGGCGGGAGGGCCGGTTACAATGAGCAGTTCTTC. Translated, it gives CSARDGGRAGYNEQFF.

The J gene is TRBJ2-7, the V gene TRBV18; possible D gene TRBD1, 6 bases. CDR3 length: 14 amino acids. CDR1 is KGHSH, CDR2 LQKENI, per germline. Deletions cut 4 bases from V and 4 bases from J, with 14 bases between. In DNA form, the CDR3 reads TGTGCCAGCTCACTCCGGGACAATGAGTACGAGCAGTACTTC. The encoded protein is CASSLRDNEYEQYF. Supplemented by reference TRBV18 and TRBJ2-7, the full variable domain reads NAGVMQNPRHLVRRRGQEARLRCSPMKGHSHVYWYRQLPEEGLKFMVYLQKENIIDESGMPKERFSAEFPKEGPSILRIQQVVRGDSAAYFCASSLRDNEYEQYFGPGTRLTVT.